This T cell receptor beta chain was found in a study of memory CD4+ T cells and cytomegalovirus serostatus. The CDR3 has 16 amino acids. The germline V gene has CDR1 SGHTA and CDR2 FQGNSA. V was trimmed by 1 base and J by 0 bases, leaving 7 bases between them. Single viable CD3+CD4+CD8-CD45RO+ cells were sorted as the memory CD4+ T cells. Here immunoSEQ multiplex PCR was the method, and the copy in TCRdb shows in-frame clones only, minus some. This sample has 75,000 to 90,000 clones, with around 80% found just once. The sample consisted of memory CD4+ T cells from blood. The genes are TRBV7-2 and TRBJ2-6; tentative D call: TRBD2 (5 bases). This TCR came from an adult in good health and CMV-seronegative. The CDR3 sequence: CASSLVGSSGANVLTF. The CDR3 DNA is TGTGCCAGCAGCTTAGTTGGGAGCTCTGGGGCCAACGTCCTGACTTTC.